This is a list of T cell receptor beta chains from one sample in a study of blood T cell repertoires in COVID-19. Using immunoSEQ multiplex PCR, the repertoire was profiled, and TCRdb retains in-frame clones only, with some absent. The sample consists of approximately 170,000 clones, over 65% of them appearing once. Sequencing used PBMCs or T cells enriched from blood (not recorded which). The receptors derive from a woman between 50 and 59 years old who had recovered from COVID-19. The conserved cysteine and the conserved F or W are not part of the CDR3 here.

ATSVRGRGTDTQY	TRBV24-1
ASSRGSRITGELF	TRBV13
ASRGDGRITDTQY	TRBV18
ASSAGQGLHTDTQY	TRBV5-8
ASSLVAGGQGEQF	TRBV5-1
ASGLPGANVLT	TRBV27
ASSLAYGEGYT	TRBV12-3/TRBV12-4
ASSPPSPGQDNYGYT	TRBV28
SAQTGVGYT	TRBV20-1
ASSADTDTQY	TRBV5-5
ASSLAGGPSSGNTIY	TRBV7-9
ASSYQTASLIEAF	TRBV6-5
ASSVGFLDRDNEQF	TRBV9
ASSQNRGNQPQH	TRBV18
ASSSTVGGGTDTQY	TRBV7-6
ASSLYGNNSPLH	TRBV28